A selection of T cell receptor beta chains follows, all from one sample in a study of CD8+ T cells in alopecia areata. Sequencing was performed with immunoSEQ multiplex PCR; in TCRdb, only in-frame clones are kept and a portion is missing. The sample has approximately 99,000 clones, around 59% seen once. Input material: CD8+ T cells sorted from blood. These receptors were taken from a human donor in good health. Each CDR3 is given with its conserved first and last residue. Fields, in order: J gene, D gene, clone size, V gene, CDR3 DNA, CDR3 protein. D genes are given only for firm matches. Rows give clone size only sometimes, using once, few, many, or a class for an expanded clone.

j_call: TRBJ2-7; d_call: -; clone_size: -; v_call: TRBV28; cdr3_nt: TGTGCCAGCAGTTTTGAAGCAGCGGAGGACGAGCAGTACTTC; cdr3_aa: CASSFEAAEDEQYF
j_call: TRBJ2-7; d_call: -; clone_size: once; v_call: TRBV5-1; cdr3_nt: TGCGCCAGCAGCTTCCGGGACTGGGACTACGAGCAGTACTTC; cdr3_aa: CASSFRDWDYEQYF
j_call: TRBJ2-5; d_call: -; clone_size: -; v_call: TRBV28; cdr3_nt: TGTGCCAGCAGTTTATGCGAGTCGGGGGCAAAACAAGAGACCCAGTACTTC; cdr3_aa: CASSLCESGAKQETQYF
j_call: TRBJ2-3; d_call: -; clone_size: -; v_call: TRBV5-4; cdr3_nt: TGTGCCAGCAGCCAAATTTCGGGGTCTAGCACAGATACGCAGTATTTT; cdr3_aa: CASSQISGSSTDTQYF
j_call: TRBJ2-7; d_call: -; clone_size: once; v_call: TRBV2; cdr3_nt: TGTGCCAGCAGTGGGGGCTCGGGATCCTACGAGCAGTACTTC; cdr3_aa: CASSGGSGSYEQYF
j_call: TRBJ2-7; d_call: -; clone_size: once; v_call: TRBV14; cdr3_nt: TGTGCCAGCAGCCAAGCGCAGGCCTTCGAGCAGTACTTC; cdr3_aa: CASSQAQAFEQYF
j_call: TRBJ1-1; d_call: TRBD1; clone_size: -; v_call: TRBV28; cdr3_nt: TGTGCCAGCAGTCCTCCTCTGGACAGGGTCCCTGAAGCTTTCTTT; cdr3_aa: CASSPPLDRVPEAFF
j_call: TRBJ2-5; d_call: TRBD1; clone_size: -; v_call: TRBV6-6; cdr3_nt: TGTGCCAGCCTTAGGGGGCGACAGGGGGCTGTGGAGACCCAGTACTTC; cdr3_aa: CASLRGRQGAVETQYF
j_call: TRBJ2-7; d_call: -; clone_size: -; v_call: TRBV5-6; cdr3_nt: TGTGCCAGCACCCAACCAGGACAGTCCTACGAGCAGTACTTC; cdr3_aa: CASTQPGQSYEQYF
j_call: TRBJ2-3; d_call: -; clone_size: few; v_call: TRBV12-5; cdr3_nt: TGTGCTAGTGGCCTGAACCTTTATACGCAGTATTTT; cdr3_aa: CASGLNLYTQYF
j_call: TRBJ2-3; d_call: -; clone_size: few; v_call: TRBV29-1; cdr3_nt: TGCAGCGTTACACGGACATCCCGGACAGATACGCAGTATTTT; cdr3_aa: CSVTRTSRTDTQYF
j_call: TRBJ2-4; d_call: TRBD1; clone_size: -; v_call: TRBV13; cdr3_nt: TGTGCCAGCAGTTCTTACAGCGCCGGGACAGGGGCCAAAAACATTCAGTACTTC; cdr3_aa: CASSSYSAGTGAKNIQYF
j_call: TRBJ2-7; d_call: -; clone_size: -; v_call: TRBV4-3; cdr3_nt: TGCGCCAGCAGCCAAGATCAACGGGGGCCCTACGAGCAGTACTTC; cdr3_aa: CASSQDQRGPYEQYF
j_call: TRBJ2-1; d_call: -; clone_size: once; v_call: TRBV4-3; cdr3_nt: TGCGCCAGCAGCCAAGAAAGACCCATAAACAATGAGCAGTTCTTC; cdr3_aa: CASSQERPINNEQFF
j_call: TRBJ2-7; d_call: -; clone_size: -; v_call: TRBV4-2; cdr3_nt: TGTGCCAGCAGCCAGGATCGCCGGGGCTTCGCCGTCTACGAGCAGTACTTC; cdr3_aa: CASSQDRRGFAVYEQYF
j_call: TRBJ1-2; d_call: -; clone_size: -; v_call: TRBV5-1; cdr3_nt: TGCGCCAGCAGCTTGTATTTGGGCTATGGCTACACCTTC; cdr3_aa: CASSLYLGYGYTF
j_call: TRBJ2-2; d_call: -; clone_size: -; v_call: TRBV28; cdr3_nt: TGTGCCAGCAGTTCCCCCTTGATCTCGGAGACCCGAAGGGACACCGGGGAGCTGTTTTTT; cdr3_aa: CASSSPLISETRRDTGELFF
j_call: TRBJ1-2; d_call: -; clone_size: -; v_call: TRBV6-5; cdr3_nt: TGTGCCAGCAGTTATTACGGGGATGGGGTCTATGGCTACACCTTC; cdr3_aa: CASSYYGDGVYGYTF
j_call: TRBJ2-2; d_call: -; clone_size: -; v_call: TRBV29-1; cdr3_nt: TGCAGCGTTGAAAGCCCGGAGAAGAACACCGGGGAGCTGTTTTTT; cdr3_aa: CSVESPEKNTGELFF
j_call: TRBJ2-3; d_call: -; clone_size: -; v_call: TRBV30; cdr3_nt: TGTGCCTGGAGCCCAAGGCCAGATACGCAGTATTTT; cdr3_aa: CAWSPRPDTQYF
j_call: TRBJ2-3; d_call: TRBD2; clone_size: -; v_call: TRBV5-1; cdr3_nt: TGCGCCAGCAGCTTGGTTGGACTAGCGGCCACAGATACGCAGTATTTT; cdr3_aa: CASSLVGLAATDTQYF
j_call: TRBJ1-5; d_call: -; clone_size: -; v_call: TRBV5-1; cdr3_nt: TGCGCCAGCAGCCCCCGACAGGTTACATCCAATCAGCCCCAGCATTTT; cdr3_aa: CASSPRQVTSNQPQHF
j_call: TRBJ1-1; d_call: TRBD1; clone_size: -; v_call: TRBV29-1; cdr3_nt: TGCAGCGTTGCGACAGGGGGGATGAACACTGAAGCTTTCTTT; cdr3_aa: CSVATGGMNTEAFF
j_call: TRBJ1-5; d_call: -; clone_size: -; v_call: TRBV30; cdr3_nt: TGTGCCTGGAGTGTAAGACAAATCTGGCCCCAGCATTTT; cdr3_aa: CAWSVRQIWPQHF
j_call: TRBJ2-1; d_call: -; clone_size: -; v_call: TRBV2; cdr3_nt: TGTGCCAGCAGTGGTGGGGGGGCCAATGAGCAGTTCTTC; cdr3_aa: CASSGGGANEQFF
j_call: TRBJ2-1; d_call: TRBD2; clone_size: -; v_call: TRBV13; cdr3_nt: TGTGCCAGCAGCTCCGTTTCTAGCGGGGGGGCCGAAGGGTACAACGAGCAGTTCTTC; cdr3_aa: CASSSVSSGGAEGYNEQFF
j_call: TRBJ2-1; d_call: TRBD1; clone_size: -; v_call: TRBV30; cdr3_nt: TGTGCCTGCAGGTTTACAGGGGAGAATGAGCAGTTCTTC; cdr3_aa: CACRFTGENEQFF
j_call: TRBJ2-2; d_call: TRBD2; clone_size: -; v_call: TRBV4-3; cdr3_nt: TGCGCCAGCAGCCAAGACGTAGCGGGGGTAGCCGGGGAGCTGTTTTTT; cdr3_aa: CASSQDVAGVAGELFF
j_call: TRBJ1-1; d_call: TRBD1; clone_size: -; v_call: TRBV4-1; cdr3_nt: TGCGCCAGCAGCCTTTGGGGGCAGGGGGACACTGAAGCTTTCTTT; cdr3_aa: CASSLWGQGDTEAFF
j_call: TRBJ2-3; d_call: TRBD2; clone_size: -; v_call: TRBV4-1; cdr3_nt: TGCGCCAGCAGCCAAGAACGGCGCGGGGGACGCACAGATACGCAGTATTTT; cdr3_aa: CASSQERRGGRTDTQYF
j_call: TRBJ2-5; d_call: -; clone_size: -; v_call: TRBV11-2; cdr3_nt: TGTGCCAGCAGCTTAGATTACGGCTCGGAGACCCAGTACTTC; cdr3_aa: CASSLDYGSETQYF
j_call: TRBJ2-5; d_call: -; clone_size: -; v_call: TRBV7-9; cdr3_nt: TGTGCCAGCAGCCCCTCAGGAGGGGGGTACCAAGAGACCCAGTACTTC; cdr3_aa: CASSPSGGGYQETQYF
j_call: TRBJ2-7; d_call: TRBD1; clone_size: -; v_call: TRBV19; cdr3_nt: TGTGCCAGCAGTCCGGGGACAGGGCTCTACGAGCAGTACTTC; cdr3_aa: CASSPGTGLYEQYF
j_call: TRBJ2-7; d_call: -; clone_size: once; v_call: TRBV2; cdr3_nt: TGTGCCAGCATTCTTAACGGACTCTCCTACGAGCAGTACTTC; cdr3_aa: CASILNGLSYEQYF
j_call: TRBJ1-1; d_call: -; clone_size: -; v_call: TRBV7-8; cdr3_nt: TGTGCCAGCAGCTATACGAACACTGAAGCTTTCTTT; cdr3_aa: CASSYTNTEAFF
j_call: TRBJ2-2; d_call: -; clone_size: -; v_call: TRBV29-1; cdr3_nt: TGCAGCGGAACCGGGCCCAGATTCGGGGAGCTGTTTTTT; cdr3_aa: CSGTGPRFGELFF
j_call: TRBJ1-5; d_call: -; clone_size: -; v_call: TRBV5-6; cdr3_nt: TGTGCCAGCAGCTTGAGGAAACAGCCCCAGCATTTT; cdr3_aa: CASSLRKQPQHF
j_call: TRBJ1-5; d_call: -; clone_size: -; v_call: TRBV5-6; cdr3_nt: TGTGCCAGCAGCTTGAGGGTAGGACCTATAGATCAGCCCCAGCATTTT; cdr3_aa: CASSLRVGPIDQPQHF
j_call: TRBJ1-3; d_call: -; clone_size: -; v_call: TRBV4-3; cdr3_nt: TGCGCCAGCAGCCAACTAAGGACACGAAACTCTGGAAACACCATATATTTT; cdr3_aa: CASSQLRTRNSGNTIYF
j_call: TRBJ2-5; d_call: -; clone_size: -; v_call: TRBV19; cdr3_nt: TGTGCCAGTAGTTCCCTCTCCAACCGGGACGGAGAGACCCAGTACTTC; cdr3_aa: CASSSLSNRDGETQYF
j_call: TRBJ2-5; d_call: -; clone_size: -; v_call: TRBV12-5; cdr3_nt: TGTGCTAGTGGTTGGGACGGCGAGACCCAGTACTTC; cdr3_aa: CASGWDGETQYF
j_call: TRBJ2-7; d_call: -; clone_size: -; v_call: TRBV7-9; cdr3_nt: TGTGCCAGCAGCTTAGACGGGGATTCCTCCTACGAGCAGTACTTC; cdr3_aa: CASSLDGDSSYEQYF
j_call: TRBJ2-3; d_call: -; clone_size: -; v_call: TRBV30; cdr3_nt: TGTGCCTGGAGTGGGGGGGATACGCAGTATTTT; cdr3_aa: CAWSGGDTQYF